This T cell receptor (beta chain) was observed in a study of technical replicates of blood from a handful of donors. Clones were read by immunoSEQ multiplex PCR, and TCRdb kept only the in-frame ones, dropping some. The data contain around 100,000 clones, about 95% of them singletons. This CDR3 comprises 14 residues. The ends were cut back, 10 bases at V and 0 bases at J, with 16 bases in the middle. CDR1 and CDR2 from the germline V gene are MNHEY and SVGAGI. The gene calls are TRBV6-5 and TRBJ2-7, with D unresolved. This clonotype was sampled from a human donor in good health. The sample comprised T cells isolated from PBMCs. CDR3 DNA: TGTGCCATCTGGGCTGGTTCATACTCCTACGAGCAGTACTTC. Its protein product is CAIWAGSYSYEQYF.